The TCR beta chain described here comes from a study of T cells after yellow fever vaccination. The authors made TCR cDNA by 5'RACE template switching, adding a universal primer site and UMIs. Each CDR3 protein gets one entry after TCRdb re-called the 5' RACE reads with MiXCR. The repertoire consists of a few hundred thousand distinct CDR3 sequences, with around 7% occurring once and the leading ten covering 18%. This clonotype occurred many times. V was pared by 3 bases and J by 2 bases, with 8 bases between. The CDR3 consists of 15 residues. CDR1 is MNHEY, CDR2 SVGAGI, per germline. The chain has TRBV6-5 and TRBJ2-6, with D unresolved. This material consisted of PBMCs, taken 45 days after the first yellow fever vaccination. The receptor comes from a man aged 18 to 30 who received the YFV17D yellow fever vaccine. CDR3 sequence: CASSYTTTGANVLTF. The CDR3 bases are TGTGCCAGCAGTTATACAACCACTGGGGCCAACGTCCTGACTTTC.